What follows describes a single T cell receptor (beta chain). No antigen is known for it. The method was immunoSEQ multiplex PCR; TCRdb's version includes in-frame clones alone and lacks a portion of them. Among roughly 220,000 clones listed, around four fifths were seen once. The data were obtained in a study of cytomegalovirus exposure and HLA in healthy donors. Study-wide results and caveats: Cytomegalovirus status was reportedly diagnosed by the classifier with high specificity and sensitivity. In the approximately 120 validation repertoires, a later analysis found that first-cohort TCR clusters tended to co-occur. A few CMV-associated chains were confirmed in vitro to be specific for CMV antigens.

This CDR3 contains 14 residues. The germline CDR1 and CDR2 sequences are SGDLS and YYNGEE. The germline V and J ends were trimmed by 0 bases and 6 bases, with 10 bases remaining between them. This rearrangement joins TRBV9 to TRBJ1-3; D uncertain. Sample: PBMCs. This sequence originates from a woman between 25 and 40 years old in good health and CMV-seropositive. CDR3: CASSVGGSLNTIYF. The CDR3 region has the DNA TGTGCCAGCAGCGTAGGAGGGTCCCTAAACACCATATATTTT.